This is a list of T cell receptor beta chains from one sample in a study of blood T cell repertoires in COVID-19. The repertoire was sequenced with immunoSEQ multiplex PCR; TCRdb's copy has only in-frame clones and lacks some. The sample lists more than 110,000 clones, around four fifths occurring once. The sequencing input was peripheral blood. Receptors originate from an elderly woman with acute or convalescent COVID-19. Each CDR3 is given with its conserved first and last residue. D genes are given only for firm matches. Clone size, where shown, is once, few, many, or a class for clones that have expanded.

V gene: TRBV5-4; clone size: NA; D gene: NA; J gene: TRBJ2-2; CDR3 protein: CASSLELLNTGELFF; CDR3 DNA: TGTGCCAGCAGCTTGGAACTCCTAAACACCGGGGAGCTGTTTTTT
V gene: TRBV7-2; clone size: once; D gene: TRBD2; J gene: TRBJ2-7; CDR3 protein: CASSLTSSGGAYEQYF; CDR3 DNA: TGTGCCAGCAGCCTTACCTCTAGCGGGGGAGCTTACGAGCAGTACTTC
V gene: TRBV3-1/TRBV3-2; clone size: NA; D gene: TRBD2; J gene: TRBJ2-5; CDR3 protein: CASSQAQRGGEGEETQYF; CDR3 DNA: TGTGCCAGCAGCCAAGCTCAGCGGGGGGGCGAGGGGGAAGAGACCCAGTACTTC
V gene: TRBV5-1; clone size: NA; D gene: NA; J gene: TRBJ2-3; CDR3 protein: CASSPGISTPHWDTQYF; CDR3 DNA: TGCGCCAGCAGCCCCGGGATTTCGACCCCTCATTGGGATACGCAGTATTTT
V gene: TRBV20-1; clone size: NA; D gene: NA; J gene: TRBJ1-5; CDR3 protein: CSASDYRQDSNQPQHF; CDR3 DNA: TGCAGTGCTAGTGACTATCGACAGGATAGCAATCAGCCCCAGCATTTT
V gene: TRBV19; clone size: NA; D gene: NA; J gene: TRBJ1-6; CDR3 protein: CASSQAGNSPLHF; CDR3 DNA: TGTGCCAGTAGTCAGGCGGGGAATTCACCCCTCCACTTT
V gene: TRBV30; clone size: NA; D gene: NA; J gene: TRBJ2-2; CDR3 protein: CAWLYKNTGELFF; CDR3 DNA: TGTGCCTGGTTATACAAGAACACCGGGGAGCTGTTTTTT
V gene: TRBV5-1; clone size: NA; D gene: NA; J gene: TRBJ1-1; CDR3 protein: CASSLRGNTEAFF; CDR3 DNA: TGCGCCAGCAGCCTCAGGGGGAACACTGAAGCTTTCTTT
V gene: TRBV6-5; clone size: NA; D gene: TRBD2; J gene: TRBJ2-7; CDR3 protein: CASGARWTSGYEQYF; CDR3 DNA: TGTGCCAGCGGGGCCAGGTGGACTAGCGGCTACGAGCAGTACTTC
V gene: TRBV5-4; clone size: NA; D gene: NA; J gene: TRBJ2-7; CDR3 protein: CASSELGTNYEQYF; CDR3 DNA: TGTGCCAGCAGCGAACTCGGGACAAACTACGAGCAGTACTTC
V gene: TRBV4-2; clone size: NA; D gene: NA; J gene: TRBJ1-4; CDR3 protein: CASSQGGATNEKLFF; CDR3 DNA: TGTGCCAGCAGCCAGGGGGGGGCAACTAATGAAAAACTGTTTTTT